The T cell receptor beta chain described here comes from a study of T cell repertoires in cytomegalovirus infection (dated by TCRdb to between 2018 and 2021). Regarding the research as a whole: Because public TCR beta signatures pointed to carriage of CMV infection together with the matching HLA type, the HLA type of each donor mattered for the analysis.

CDR1 and CDR2 are drawn from the germline V gene: MDHEN, SYDVKM. V sheds 5 bases and J sheds 5 bases, leaving 15 bases between their ends. Reading from cysteine to phenylalanine, the CDR3 counts 15 amino acids. The CDR3 DNA has 45 bases and is translated from base 1. Data came from an Illumina HiSeq 1500. The public reads were reanalyzed by TCRdb: fastp trimming at Q25, MiXCR alignment, in-frame beta chains only. Rows with one shared CDR3 protein collapse into an entry with the most common genes and DNA. The table for this sample lists roughly 640,000 distinct CDR3 sequences; 20% to 25% of them were counted only once. Jointly, the top ten make up less than 10% of the sample. Summary of the overall study and its limitations: The ex vivo response was dominated by HLA-C-restricted CMV-specific TCR beta clonotypes, which also provided the single most frequent clonotype in two of eight donors. In both this cohort and an independent cohort of some 370 donors, the cumulative frequency of public TCR beta family members distinguished carriers of CMV infection plus the relevant HLA type.

Notes on this clonotype: Its antigen target is currently unknown. Base-call qualities are not available, and no considerably larger clone is one nucleotide away.

This chain joins TRBV28 to TRBJ1-4, and possibly TRBD1, on 5 matching bases. The clonotype comes from a human donor in good health (CMV status not recorded). Some clones in this sample may be carry-over from other donors' samples. Specimen: CD8+ T cells from PBMCs. CDR3 protein: CASSPVGRLNEKLFF. The DNA sequence is as follows: TGTGCCAGCAGTCCTGTGGGACGGCTAAATGAAAAACTGTTTTTT.